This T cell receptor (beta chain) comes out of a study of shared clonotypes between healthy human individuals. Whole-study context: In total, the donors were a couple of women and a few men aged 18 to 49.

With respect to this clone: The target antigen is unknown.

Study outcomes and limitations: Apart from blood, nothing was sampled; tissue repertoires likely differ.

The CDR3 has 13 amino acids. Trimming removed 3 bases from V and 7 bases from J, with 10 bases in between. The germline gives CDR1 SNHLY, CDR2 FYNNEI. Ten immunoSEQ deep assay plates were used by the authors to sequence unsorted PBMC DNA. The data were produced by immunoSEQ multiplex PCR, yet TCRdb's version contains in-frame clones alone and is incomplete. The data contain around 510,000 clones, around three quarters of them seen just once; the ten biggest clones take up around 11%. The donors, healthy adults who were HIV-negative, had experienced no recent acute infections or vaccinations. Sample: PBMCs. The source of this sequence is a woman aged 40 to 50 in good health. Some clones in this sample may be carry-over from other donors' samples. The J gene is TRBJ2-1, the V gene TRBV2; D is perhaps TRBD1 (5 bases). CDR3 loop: CASSEGRQNEQFF. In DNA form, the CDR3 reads TGTGCCAGCAGTGAGGGTAGACAGAATGAGCAGTTCTTC.